This TCR beta chain was obtained from a study of blood T cell repertoires in COVID-19 (dated by TCRdb to 2020 to 2021). In terms of the full investigation: Samples covering the acute and convalescent phases of COVID-19 were provided by collaborators in the United States, Italy and Spain. Samples came from the ongoing ImmuneRACE study (first 160 participants) plus 1,254 subjects from 6 global collaborators. Deeply sampled blood TCRbeta repertoires from subjects exposed to, actively infected with, or recovered from COVID-19 were included in the dataset. Where HLA class I and class II types were available, the types were taken from metadata supplied by the sample provider, not from assay-based typing. Nearly every sample came with metadata listing a de-identified subject ID, COVID-19 status, age in years and sex. The prospective study material was composed of cDNA or gDNA derived from T cells, B-cell-depleted T cells, or PBMCs. The repertoires were released in a freely available public database meant as a resource for research on the immune response to SARS-CoV-2.

As concerns this clone: No antigen is known for it. Per-nucleotide qualities are absent, and no much larger clonotype sits a single base away.

Trimming removed 2 bases from V and 1 base from J; the gene matches leave 1 base unexplained. The CDR3, cysteine through phenylalanine, is 15 amino acids long. The CDR3 DNA has 45 bases and is translated from base 1. CDR1 and CDR2 (GTSNPN, SVGIG) derive from the germline V gene (reference sequence). General conclusions and limits of the study: How much clinical and demographic metadata was included differed by source and by participant, and the metadata was provided uncurated.

Participants in the prospective study were aged about 18 to 100 years, lived in some 24 United States geographic areas, and enrolled through a virtual design. In the prospective study, cohorts were assigned on the basis of participant-reported clinical history obtained from a screening survey and a study questionnaire. In the prospective study, whole blood, serum and a nasopharyngeal or oropharyngeal swab were collected from each participant by mobile phlebotomists. Additional blood draws and questionnaires over an approximately 2-month period could optionally be provided by prospective study participants. Blood samples from the prospective study were shipped frozen or at room temperature prior to DNA extraction. TCRbeta CDR3 regions were amplified from genomic DNA using the immunoSEQ Assay, a bias-controlled multiplex PCR. In the source study's methods: Within the assay, amplification of reference gene primers was used to estimate how many nucleated cells each sample contained. To quantify the absolute abundance of each unique TCRbeta CDR3 rearrangement, sequence reads were collapsed and filtered. For each sample, productive Simpson clonality was calculated by taking the square root of Simpson's diversity index across productive rearrangements. TCRdb stores this immuneACCESS table with in-frame sequences only. Part of the clones is absent; in the studies checked, under half of the shortfall reflects unresolved V genes, and no reason is known for the rest. V and J calls plus clone size are reproduced from that table; the DNA served to infer D and trimming. The table for this sample lists fewer than 250,000 clones; about 86% of them were counted only once. The ten top clones hold about 14% of the sample.

This clonotype was sampled from a woman between 50 and 59 years old with acute COVID-19. The V and J genes are TRBV30 and TRBJ2-6; a stretch of 8 junction bases matches TRBD1. Sequenced material: PBMCs or T cells enriched from blood (not recorded which). The CDR3 loop reads CAWSYRGSGANVLTF. At the DNA level, the sequence is TGTGCCTGGAGTTACAGGGGGTCTGGGGCCAACGTCCTGACTTTC.